This T cell receptor beta chain was identified during a study of blood T cells in healthy people across ages. V was cut by 1 base and J by 5 bases, with 6 bases left in between. The CDR3 has 13 residues. Germline values: CDR1 KGHSH, CDR2 LQKENI. In this sample, this clonotype turned up a few times. Alongside a J-beta primer mix, a sample-barcoded 5' primer served in a second PCR lasting about 6 to 11 cycles. TCRdb called the 5' RACE reads again in MiXCR, with one record for every CDR3 protein. The sample holds hundreds of thousands of distinct CDR3 sequences, roughly 32% seen once. The V gene is TRBV18, the J gene TRBJ1-5; D is undetermined. The TCR originated in a woman older than 75 in good health. Sequenced: blood. The CDR3 is CASSPREDQPQHF. As DNA, the CDR3 is TGTGCCAGCTCACCACGAGAGGATCAGCCCCAGCATTTT.